This is a list of T cell receptor beta chains from one sample in a study of identical twins. MiXCR, run by TCRdb on the 5' RACE reads, gives a single entry per CDR3 protein. The sample consists of approximately 600,000 distinct CDR3 sequences, about 7% of them appearing once. In addition, the sample was reused for a study of yellow fever vaccine responses in identical twins.

The specimen was PBMCs. All receptors come from a woman under 30 in good health. Both conserved end residues are part of each CDR3. A D gene is named only where the DNA matches it firmly. Clone size is shown for a subset of rows, as once, few, many or a class of expanded clone.

CDR3aa,CDR3nt,v_gene,abundance,d_gene,j_gene,len
CASSPIFNEQFF,TGTGCCAGCAGCCCAATCTTTAATGAGCAGTTCTTC,TRBV7-8,few,-,TRBJ2-1,12
CASSQHELYEQYF,TGCGCCAGCAGTCAACATGAACTCTACGAGCAGTACTTC,TRBV23-1,-,-,TRBJ2-7,13
CASSLKGLAGGGLNEQFF,TGTGCCAGCAGCTTAAAAGGACTAGCGGGAGGCGGGCTCAATGAGCAGTTCTTC,TRBV7-3,many,TRBD2,TRBJ2-1,18
CASRWLAGGHEQFF,TGTGCCAGCCGTTGGCTAGCGGGAGGCCATGAGCAGTTCTTC,TRBV28,few,TRBD2,TRBJ2-1,14
CASSRAGRNTEAFF,TGTGCCAGCAGCCGCGCCGGGAGGAACACTGAAGCTTTCTTT,TRBV13,few,-,TRBJ1-1,14
CSAINPGQTNEKLFF,TGCAGTGCGATAAACCCGGGACAGACGAATGAAAAACTGTTTTTT,TRBV20-1,few,TRBD1,TRBJ1-4,15
CASSHGADYSNQPQHF,TGTGCCAGCAGTCATGGGGCAGATTATAGCAATCAGCCCCAGCATTTT,TRBV12-3/TRBV12-4,-,-,TRBJ1-5,16
CSPWTGGDTEAFF,TGCAGTCCGTGGACAGGGGGTGACACTGAAGCTTTCTTT,TRBV20-1,-,TRBD1,TRBJ1-1,13
CASSQDLLPSGELFF,TGTGCCAGCAGCCAAGATTTACTGCCTTCCGGGGAGCTGTTTTTT,TRBV14,-,-,TRBJ2-2,15
CASSQTTSSNEQFF,TGTGCCAGCAGCCAAACCACTAGCTCCAATGAGCAGTTCTTC,TRBV4-2,few,-,TRBJ2-1,14
CATSSSGLAGMASSYNEQFF,TGTGCCACCAGCAGTTCAGGACTAGCGGGAATGGCGAGCTCCTACAATGAGCAGTTCTTC,TRBV15,few,TRBD2,TRBJ2-1,20
CASSPPSAQYEQYF,TGCGCCAGCAGCCCACCTTCGGCCCAGTACGAGCAGTACTTC,TRBV4-1,-,-,TRBJ2-7,14
CASSISGNYEQYF,TGTGCCAGTAGTATATCAGGCAACTACGAGCAGTACTTC,TRBV19,-,-,TRBJ2-7,13
CASSNSLGGVSDTQYF,TGTGCCAGCAGTAACTCCCTCGGGGGGGTTTCGGATACGCAGTATTTT,TRBV6-2/TRBV6-3,-,TRBD2,TRBJ2-3,16
CAISEREGVNIQYF,TGTGCCATCTCGGAGCGGGAGGGTGTGAACATTCAGTACTTC,TRBV10-3,-,TRBD2,TRBJ2-4,14
CASSQGGTGGLTQETQYF,TGCGCCAGCAGCCAAGGTGGGACAGGCGGGCTGACACAAGAGACCCAGTACTTC,TRBV4-1,-,TRBD1,TRBJ2-5,18
CATSEARTGWVASYNEKFF,TGTGCCACCAGTGAAGCTCGGACAGGGTGGGTAGCGAGTTACAATGAGAAGTTCTTC,TRBV24-1,-,TRBD1,TRBJ2-1,19
CASSERGPYNEQFF,TGTGCCAGCAGTGAAAGGGGTCCTTACAATGAGCAGTTCTTC,TRBV6-1,many,-,TRBJ2-1,14
CASSLAGTTEETQYF,TGTGCCAGCAGCTTAGCCGGGACGACGGAAGAGACCCAGTACTTC,TRBV7-9,many,-,TRBJ2-5,15
CASSLFGDSPLHF,TGTGCCAGCAGTTTATTTGGGGATTCACCCCTCCACTTT,TRBV12-3/TRBV12-4,-,-,TRBJ1-6,13
CASSNPLGGINEQFF,TGTGCCAGCAGCAACCCTTTGGGGGGTATCAATGAGCAGTTCTTC,TRBV7-8,-,-,TRBJ2-1,15
CSARTSGRGYTQYF,TGCAGCGCACGGACTAGCGGGAGGGGATATACGCAGTATTTT,TRBV29-1,many,TRBD2,TRBJ2-3,14
CASSYSGLRATDTQYF,TGTGCCAGCAGTTACTCTGGCCTCAGGGCGACGGATACGCAGTATTTT,TRBV6-5,few,-,TRBJ2-3,16
CASSLTQGGTEAFF,TGTGCCAGCAGTTTGACACAGGGAGGTACTGAAGCTTTCTTT,TRBV27,many,-,TRBJ1-1,14
CASSTDRILYNEQFF,TGTGCCAGCAGCACTGACAGGATCCTCTACAATGAGCAGTTCTTC,TRBV7-8,few,-,TRBJ2-1,15
CAISGGQGGDNEQFF,TGTGCCATCAGTGGGGGACAGGGGGGAGACAATGAGCAGTTCTTC,TRBV10-3,-,TRBD1,TRBJ2-1,15
CASRPPGNTEAFF,TGTGCCAGCAGGCCCCCAGGGAACACTGAAGCTTTCTTT,TRBV6-6,many,-,TRBJ1-1,13
CASSQEGSGSPGELFF,TGTGCCAGCAGCCAAGAGGGTAGCGGGAGTCCCGGGGAGCTGTTTTTT,TRBV4-2,few,TRBD2,TRBJ2-2,16
CASSPGGDARSGELFF,TGCGCCAGCAGCCCCGGGGGGGACGCAAGGTCCGGGGAGCTGTTTTTT,TRBV5-1,few,TRBD2,TRBJ2-2,16
CATSDLNQPQHF,TGTGCCACCAGTGATTTGAATCAGCCCCAGCATTTT,TRBV24-1,many,-,TRBJ1-5,12
CASSLSVAGPYNEQFF,TGTGCCAGCAGTTTATCGGTAGCGGGACCCTACAATGAGCAGTTCTTC,TRBV27,few,TRBD2,TRBJ2-1,16
CASSLKLAGKNEQFF,TGTGCCAGCAGCTTGAAACTAGCGGGAAAAAATGAGCAGTTCTTC,TRBV7-9,many,TRBD2,TRBJ2-1,15
CASSREGAGYGYTF,TGTGCCAGCAGCAGGGAGGGGGCCGGATATGGCTACACCTTC,TRBV13,many,TRBD1,TRBJ1-2,14
CSAIRTSGKTDTQYF,TGCAGTGCCATTAGGACTAGCGGGAAGACAGATACGCAGTATTTT,TRBV20-1,few,TRBD2,TRBJ2-3,15
CASRTGFQPQHF,TGTGCCTCCCGAACAGGGTTCCAGCCCCAGCATTTT,TRBV12-3/TRBV12-4,-,-,TRBJ1-5,12
CASSPPGRTGRETQYF,TGTGCCAGCTCACCACCGGGCAGGACAGGGCGAGAGACCCAGTACTTC,TRBV18,-,TRBD1,TRBJ2-5,16
CSVELSGASGANVLTF,TGCAGCGTTGAATTGTCCGGGGCCTCTGGGGCCAACGTCCTGACTTTC,TRBV29-1,-,-,TRBJ2-6,16
CASSSSGGSAKNIQYF,TGTGCCAGCAGCAGCTCTGGGGGCTCAGCCAAAAACATTCAGTACTTC,TRBV12-3/TRBV12-4,few,-,TRBJ2-4,16
CASSWSGSWELFF,TGTGCCAGCAGCTGGTCAGGGTCGTGGGAGCTGTTTTTT,TRBV7-8,few,-,TRBJ2-2,13
CATGTAYTGELFF,TGTGCCACCGGGACTGCATACACCGGGGAGCTGTTTTTT,TRBV24-1,few,-,TRBJ2-2,13
CSVEGARVRGNEQFF,TGCAGCGTTGAAGGGGCGAGGGTCCGGGGAAATGAGCAGTTCTTC,TRBV29-1,many,-,TRBJ2-1,15
CASSLNPGGRGRDEQFF,TGTGCCAGCTCACTAAACCCTGGGGGCAGGGGGCGCGATGAGCAGTTCTTC,TRBV18,-,TRBD1,TRBJ2-1,17
CASSQSEGYEQYF,TGTGCCAGCAGCCAATCGGAAGGCTACGAGCAGTACTTC,TRBV14,-,-,TRBJ2-7,13
CAISESGNEQFF,TGTGCCATCAGTGAGTCCGGAAATGAGCAGTTCTTC,TRBV10-3,many,-,TRBJ2-1,12
CASSLRLNYGYTF,TGTGCCAGCAGTTTACGGCTTAACTATGGCTACACCTTC,TRBV12-3/TRBV12-4,-,-,TRBJ1-2,13
CASSLQGPFQETQYF,TGTGCCAGCAGTCTTCAGGGGCCCTTCCAAGAGACCCAGTACTTC,TRBV14,few,-,TRBJ2-5,15
CASSRGHGGSNQPQHF,TGCGCCAGCAGCCGGGGACACGGGGGAAGCAATCAGCCCCAGCATTTT,TRBV5-1,many,-,TRBJ1-5,16
CASSEIGWDPTTYEQYF,TGTGCCAGCAGTGAAATAGGCTGGGACCCAACCACCTACGAGCAGTACTTC,TRBV6-1,-,-,TRBJ2-7,17
CSAGTLNTGELFF,TGCAGTGCCGGGACTCTGAACACCGGGGAGCTGTTTTTT,TRBV20-1,many,-,TRBJ2-2,13
CASSYLRETSTDTQYF,TGTGCCAGCAGCTATCTTCGGGAGACAAGCACAGATACGCAGTATTTT,TRBV2,-,-,TRBJ2-3,16
CSARGLAWGSETQYF,TGCAGTGCTAGGGGACTAGCCTGGGGTTCGGAGACCCAGTACTTC,TRBV20-1,few,TRBD2,TRBJ2-5,15
CASSLRRLQETQYF,TGTGCCAGCAGCTTACGCCGCCTCCAAGAGACCCAGTACTTC,TRBV7-8,few,-,TRBJ2-5,14
CASKGPVEDEQYF,TGTGCCAGCAAGGGACCGGTTGAGGACGAGCAGTACTTC,TRBV7-9,-,-,TRBJ2-7,13
CASSRTPSSYNEQFF,TGTGCCAGCAGCCGGACACCGAGCTCCTACAATGAGCAGTTCTTC,TRBV11-3,many,-,TRBJ2-1,15
CASSPQYQETQYF,TGTGCCAGCTCACCACAGTACCAAGAGACCCAGTACTTC,TRBV18,few,-,TRBJ2-5,13
CASSFPGQGPYEQFF,TGTGCCAGCAGCTTCCCGGGACAGGGTCCCTATGAGCAGTTCTTC,TRBV7-2,many,TRBD1,TRBJ2-1,15
CASSPGPTNTEAFF,TGTGCCAGCAGCCCGGGACCGACGAACACTGAAGCTTTCTTT,TRBV4-2,-,-,TRBJ1-1,14
CASSHKAGTAAATDTQYF,TGCGCCAGCAGCCACAAGGCCGGGACAGCAGCTGCCACAGATACGCAGTATTTT,TRBV5-1,few,TRBD1,TRBJ2-3,18
CASSPQDRILSYEQYF,TGTGCCAGCAGCCCACAGGACAGGATTCTCTCCTACGAGCAGTACTTC,TRBV7-8,-,TRBD1,TRBJ2-7,16